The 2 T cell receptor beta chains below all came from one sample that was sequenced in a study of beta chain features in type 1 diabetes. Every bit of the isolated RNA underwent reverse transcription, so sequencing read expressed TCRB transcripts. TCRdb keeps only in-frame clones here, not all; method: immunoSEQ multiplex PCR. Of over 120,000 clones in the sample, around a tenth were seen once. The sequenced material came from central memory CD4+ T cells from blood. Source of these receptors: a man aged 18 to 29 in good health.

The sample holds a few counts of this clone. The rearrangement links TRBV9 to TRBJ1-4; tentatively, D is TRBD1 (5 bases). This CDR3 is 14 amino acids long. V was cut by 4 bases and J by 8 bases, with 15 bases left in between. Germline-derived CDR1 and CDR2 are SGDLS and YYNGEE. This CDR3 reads CASSPQGAREKLFF. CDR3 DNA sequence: TGTGCCAGCAGCCCCCAGGGCGCGAGGGAAAAACTGTTTTTT.

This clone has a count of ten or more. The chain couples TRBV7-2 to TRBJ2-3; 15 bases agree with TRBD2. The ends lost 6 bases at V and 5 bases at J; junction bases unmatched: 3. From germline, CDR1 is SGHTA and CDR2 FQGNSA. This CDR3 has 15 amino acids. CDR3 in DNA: TGTGCCAGCAGATTGGGACTAGCGGGGGGAGATACGCAGTATTTT. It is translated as CASRLGLAGGDTQYF.